The 8 T cell receptor beta chains presented below share a single source sample, sequenced in a study of T cell responses to AZD1222 COVID-19 vaccine. Sequenced by immunoSEQ multiplex PCR; TCRdb stores in-frame clones only, minus some. The sample contains about 160,000 clones, roughly 90% of which appear only once. Sample: peripheral blood, taken 28 days after the second AZD1222 dose. The origin of the receptors is an adult who received the AZD1222 COVID-19 vaccine.

The chain has TRBV5-4 and TRBJ1-1, with TRBD1 matching over 9 bases. The length of the CDR3 is 15 residues. The germline CDR1 and CDR2 sequences are SGHNT and YYREEE (reference sequence). The ends lost 0 bases at V and 4 bases at J; junction bases unmatched: 4. The CDR3 nucleotides are TGTGCCAGCAGCTTGGCCGGACAGGGGATCACTGAAGCTTTCTTT. Encoded protein: CASSLAGQGITEAFF. Full variable domain (missing parts from reference TRBV5-4 and TRBJ1-1): ETGVTQSPTHLIKTRGQQVTLRCSSQSGHNTVSWYQQALGQGPQFIFQYYREEENGRGNFPPRFSGLQFPNYSSELNVNALELDDSALYLCASSLAGQGITEAFFGQGTRLTVV.

This clone occurred once. This sequence joins TRBV5-5 and TRBJ1-2; D possibly corresponds to TRBD1 (5 bases). The V gene lost 0 bases and the J gene lost 5 bases, with 8 bases spanning the gap. The CDR3 totals 13 residues. The germline gives CDR1 SGHKS, CDR2 YYEKEE (reference sequence). The CDR3, as DNA: TGTGCCAGCAGCTTGGGGGGGACTTATGGCTACACCTTC. As protein: CASSLGGTYGYTF.

The chain uses TRBV2 and TRBJ1-4; a possible D gene is TRBD1 (5 bases). CDR1 is SNHLY and CDR2 is FYNNEI in the germline V gene. The CDR3 length is 18 residues. V was cut by 4 bases and J by 4 bases, with 22 bases left in between. The CDR3 reads CASSAGRGSMSYNEKLFF. The CDR3, as DNA: TGTGCCAGCAGTGCAGGGAGGGGAAGTATGAGCTATAATGAAAAACTGTTTTTT.

The V call is TRBV7-8, the J call TRBJ1-3; no reliable D call. Germline CDR1 and CDR2: SGHVS and FQNEAQ. Trimming took off 10 bases at V and 7 bases at J, with 11 bases between the two ends. There are 11 residues in the CDR3. CDR3 region: CATQPRNTIYF. The CDR3 DNA reads as TGTGCCACCCAACCCCGGAACACCATATATTTT.

This rearrangement joins TRBV30 to TRBJ1-2, with 8 bases that match TRBD1. CDR1 and CDR2 from the germline V gene are GTSNPN and SVGIG (reference sequence). Germline trimming cut 2 bases from V and 2 bases from J; bases unmatched to any gene: 7. This CDR3 spans 15 amino acids. CDR3 in DNA: TGTGCCTGGAGTTACCGGGACAGGCAGAACTATGGCTACACCTTC. Protein: CAWSYRDRQNYGYTF.

The rearrangement uses TRBV5-6 and TRBJ2-7; unclear D gene. This CDR3 is built from 14 residues. The germline V gene encodes CDR1 SGHDT and CDR2 YYEEEE. V gave up 0 bases and J gave up 0 bases, with 7 bases separating them. CDR3 loop: CASSLVARSYEQYF. CDR3 nucleotide sequence: TGTGCCAGCAGCTTGGTGGCCCGCTCCTACGAGCAGTACTTC.

CDR3 amino acids: CASSYWGRVSYEQYF. The CDR3 bases are TGTGCCAGCAGTTATTGGGGACGGGTCTCCTACGAGCAGTACTTC. This rearrangement joins TRBV6-2 or TRBV6-3 to TRBJ2-7, with D perhaps matching TRBD1 or TRBD2 (5 bases each). The CDR3 has 15 residues. CDR1 is MNHEY and CDR2 is SVGEGT in the germline V gene. Trimming removed 3 bases at V and 0 bases at J, with 12 bases between.

The chain links TRBV7-2 to TRBJ1-1; a weak D match, TRBD1 (5 bases). Germline assignment: CDR1 SGHTA and CDR2 FQGNSA. Trimming cost V 8 bases and J 1 base, with 14 bases left between them. The CDR3 sequence is 14 residues long. The chain's CDR3 is CASSLGAANTEAFF. The CDR3 coding sequence is TGTGCCAGCTCGTTAGGGGCAGCGAACACTGAAGCTTTCTTT.